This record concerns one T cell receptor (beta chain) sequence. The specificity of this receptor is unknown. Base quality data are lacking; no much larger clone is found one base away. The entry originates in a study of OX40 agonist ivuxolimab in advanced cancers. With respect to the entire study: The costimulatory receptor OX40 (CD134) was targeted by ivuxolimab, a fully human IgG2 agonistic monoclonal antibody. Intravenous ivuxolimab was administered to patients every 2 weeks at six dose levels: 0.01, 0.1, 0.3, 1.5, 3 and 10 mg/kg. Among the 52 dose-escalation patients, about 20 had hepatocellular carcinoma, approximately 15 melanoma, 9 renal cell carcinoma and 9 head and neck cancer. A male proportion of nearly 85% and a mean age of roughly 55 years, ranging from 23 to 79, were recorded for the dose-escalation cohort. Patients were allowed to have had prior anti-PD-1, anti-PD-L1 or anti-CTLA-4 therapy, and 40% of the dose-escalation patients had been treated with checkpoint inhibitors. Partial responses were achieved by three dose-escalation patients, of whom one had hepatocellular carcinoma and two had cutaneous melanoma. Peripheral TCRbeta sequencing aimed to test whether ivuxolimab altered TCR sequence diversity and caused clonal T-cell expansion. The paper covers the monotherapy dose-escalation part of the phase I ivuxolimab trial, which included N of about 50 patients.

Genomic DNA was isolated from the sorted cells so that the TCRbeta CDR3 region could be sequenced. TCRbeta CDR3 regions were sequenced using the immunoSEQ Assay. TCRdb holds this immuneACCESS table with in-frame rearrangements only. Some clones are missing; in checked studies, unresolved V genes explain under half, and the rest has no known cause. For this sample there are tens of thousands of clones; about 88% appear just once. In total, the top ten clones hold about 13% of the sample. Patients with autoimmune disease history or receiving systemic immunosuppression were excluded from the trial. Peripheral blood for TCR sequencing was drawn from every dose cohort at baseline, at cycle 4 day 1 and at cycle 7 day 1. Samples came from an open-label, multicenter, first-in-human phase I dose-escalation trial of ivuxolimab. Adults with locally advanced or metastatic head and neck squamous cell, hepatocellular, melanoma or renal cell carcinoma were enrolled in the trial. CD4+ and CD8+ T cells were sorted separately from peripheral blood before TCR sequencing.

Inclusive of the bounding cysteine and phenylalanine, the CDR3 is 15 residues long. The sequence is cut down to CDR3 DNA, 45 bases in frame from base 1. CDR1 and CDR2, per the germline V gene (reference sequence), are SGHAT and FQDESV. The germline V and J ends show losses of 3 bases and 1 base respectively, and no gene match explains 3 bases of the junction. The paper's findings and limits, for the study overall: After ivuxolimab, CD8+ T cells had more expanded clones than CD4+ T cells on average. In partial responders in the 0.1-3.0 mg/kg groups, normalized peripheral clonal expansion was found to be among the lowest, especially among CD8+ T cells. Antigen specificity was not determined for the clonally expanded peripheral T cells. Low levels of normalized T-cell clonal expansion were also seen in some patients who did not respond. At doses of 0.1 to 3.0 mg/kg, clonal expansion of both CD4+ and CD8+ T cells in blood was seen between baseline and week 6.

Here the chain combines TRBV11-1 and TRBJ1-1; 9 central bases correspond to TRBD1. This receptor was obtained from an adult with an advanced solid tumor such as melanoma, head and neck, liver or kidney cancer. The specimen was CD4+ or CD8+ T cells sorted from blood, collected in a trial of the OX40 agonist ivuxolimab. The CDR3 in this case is CASSLGQGSNTEAFF. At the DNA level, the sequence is TGTGCCAGCAGCTTGGGACAGGGATCGAACACTGAAGCTTTCTTT. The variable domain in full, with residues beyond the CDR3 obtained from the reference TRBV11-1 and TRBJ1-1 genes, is EAEVAQSPRYKITEKSQAVAFWCDPISGHATLYWYRQILGQGPELLVQFQDESVVDDSQLPKDRFSAERLKGVDSTLKIQPAELGDSAMYLCASSLGQGSNTEAFFGQGTRLTVV.